The 23 T cell receptor beta chains below were found in one sample sequenced in a study of CD8+ T cells in alopecia areata. Sequencing templates came from extracted RNA that was reverse transcribed into cDNA. TCRdb keeps only in-frame clones here, not all; method: immunoSEQ multiplex PCR. This table has under 200,000 clones, less than 70% appearing once. The treatment: oral pan-JAK inhibitor, 5-10 mg twice daily. The sequences come from CD4+ T cells sorted from blood, collected at week 24, from a patient treated with tofacitinib. The receptor set was obtained from a human donor with alopecia areata.

The chain recombines TRBV30 with TRBJ2-3; TRBD2 matches 11 bases. Germline-derived CDR1 and CDR2 are GTSNPN and SVGIG (reference sequence). V was clipped by 0 bases and J by 1 base; unmatched bases: 0. The CDR3 has 15 amino acids. The CDR3 bases are TGTGCCTGGAGTGTACTAGCGGGGGGCACAGATACGCAGTATTTT. It is translated as CAWSVLAGGTDTQYF.

This chain connects TRBV25-1 to TRBJ2-3, with D tentatively TRBD2 (7 bases). The CDR3 consists of 15 residues. Trimming removed 2 bases from V and 0 bases from J, with 9 bases in between. The V gene's germline CDR1 is MGHDK and CDR2 SYGVNS. For the CDR3, the DNA is TGTGCCAGCAGTGAACGGGGGGCTAGCACAGATACGCAGTATTTT. Translation: CASSERGASTDTQYF.

This clone occurred a few times. The rearrangement joins TRBV6-5 to TRBJ1-6; D is unresolved. Trimming took 3 bases from V and 12 from J, leaving 12 bases between them. Germline CDR1 MNHEY, CDR2 SVGAGI. CDR3 length: 13 residues. DNA of the CDR3: TGTGCCAGCAGTTATAGCCCTTCTGGACCCCTCCACTTT. Translated, it gives CASSYSPSGPLHF.

This clone has a count of ten or more. The V and J genes are TRBV9 and TRBJ2-5; D is unresolved. The V gene's germline CDR1 is SGDLS and CDR2 YYNGEE. Trimming shortened V by 4 bases and J by 5 bases, and 12 bases separated the two germline ends. The CDR3 has 13 amino acids. The CDR3 coding sequence is TGTGCCAGCAGCATTGCCCTGGGGGAGACCCAGTACTTC. Protein: CASSIALGETQYF.

The rearrangement joins TRBV19 to TRBJ1-1; TRBD1 is a possible D gene (6 bases). The CDR3 has 12 amino acids. V was pared by 5 bases and J by 7 bases, with 11 bases between. Germline V gives CDR1 LNHDA, CDR2 SQIVND (reference sequence). CDR3 sequence: CASSSWTDEAFF. The CDR3 region has the DNA TGTGCCAGTAGTTCTTGGACAGATGAAGCTTTCTTT.

A few counts support this clone. The rearrangement uses TRBV30 and TRBJ2-7; 8 nucleotides agree with TRBD1. After removal of 4 bases from V and 2 bases from J, the junction contained 7 bases not matched to a gene. This CDR3 has 14 residues. CDR1 is GTSNPN and CDR2 is SVGIG in the germline V gene (reference sequence). CDR3 loop: CAWTLRTGTYEQYF. The CDR3, as DNA: TGTGCCTGGACCCTGCGGACAGGGACCTACGAGCAGTACTTC.

This clone has a handful of counts. This chain uses TRBV30 with TRBJ1-2; perhaps TRBD1 as D (5 bases). Trimming removed 4 bases at V and 11 bases at J, with 20 bases between. Germline V lookup: CDR1 GTSNPN, CDR2 SVGIG (reference sequence). The CDR3 sequence is 13 residues long. The CDR3 protein is CAWTYLTGADYTF. The CDR3 bases are TGTGCCTGGACCTACCTCACCGGGGCAGATTACACCTTC.

This chain links TRBV2 with TRBJ1-5, with TRBD1 as a possible D gene (5 bases). V lost 6 bases, J lost 2 bases, and 14 bases lay in between. CDR3 length: 15 amino acids. Per germline, CDR1 SNHLY and CDR2 FYNNEI. The CDR3 nucleotides read TGTGCCAGCAGACAGACAGTCCGAGGCAATCAGCCCCAGCATTTT. This encodes CASRQTVRGNQPQHF.

The chain recombines TRBV29-1 with TRBJ2-7; unclear D gene. CDR1 SQVTM and CDR2 ANQGSEA come from the germline V gene. CDR3 length: 13 amino acids. V dropped 1 base and J dropped 2 bases, with 9 bases sitting between them. CDR3 amino acids: CSVEVAAAYEQYF. The CDR3 DNA reads as TGCAGCGTTGAAGTTGCGGCAGCCTACGAGCAGTACTTC.

This clone is judged medium-sized (0.01 to 0.1%). The chain carries TRBV2 and TRBJ1-1; D is undetermined. CDR3 length equals 12 residues. Germline-derived CDR1 and CDR2 are SNHLY and FYNNEI. Trimming removed 1 base from V and 7 bases from J, with 7 bases in between. The CDR3 DNA reads TGTGCCAGCAGTGAAGACTCGTATGAAGCTTTCTTT. Its translation: CASSEDSYEAFF.

V usage is TRBV2 and J usage is TRBJ1-2, with TRBD1 matching over 8 bases. After removal of 3 bases from V and 11 bases from J, the junction contained 8 bases not matched to a gene. CDR1 and CDR2 (germline): SNHLY, FYNNEI. The CDR3 extends over 13 amino acids. CDR3 sequence reads: CASSEVRGRGYTF. The DNA of the CDR3 is TGTGCCAGCAGTGAGGTCAGGGGGCGAGGGTACACCTTC. Full variable domain (remainder filled in from reference TRBV2 and TRBJ1-2): EPEVTQTPSHQVTQMGQEVILRCVPISNHLYFYWYRQILGQKVEFLVSFYNNEISEKSEIFDDQFSVERPDGSNFTLKIRSTKLEDSAMYFCASSEVRGRGYTFGSGTRLTVV.

The gene calls are TRBV13 and TRBJ2-1; D might be TRBD2 (5 bases). The CDR3 sequence is 17 residues long. In germline, CDR1 is PRHDT, CDR2 FYEKMQ (reference sequence). The ends were cut back, 0 bases at V and 15 bases at J, with 27 bases in the middle. The CDR3 DNA reads as TGTGCCAGCAGCTTAGGCGTAGGGCGGGCCGTGATTTCTAGGCCGTTCTTC. The encoded protein is CASSLGVGRAVISRPFF.

The V gene is TRBV19, the J gene TRBJ1-4; possibly TRBD1 for D (6 bases). Germline assignment: CDR1 LNHDA and CDR2 SQIVND (reference sequence). The CDR3 length is 14 residues. The V end was cut by 4 bases, the J end by 5 bases, with 11 bases between. The CDR3 sequence is CASSTTGGNEKLFF. The CDR3 DNA reads TGTGCCAGTAGTACGACAGGAGGCAATGAAAAACTGTTTTTT. The full variable domain, completed using reference TRBV19 and TRBJ1-4, is DGGITQSPKYLFRKEGQNVTLSCEQNLNHDAMYWYRQDPGQGLRLIYYSQIVNDFQKGDIAEGYSVSREKKESFPLTVTSAQKNPTAFYLCASSTTGGNEKLFFGSGTQLSVL.

The chain is built from TRBV30 and TRBJ2-7; D not resolved. The CDR3 is 12 amino acids. The V gene lost 0 bases and the J gene lost 5 bases, with 8 bases spanning the gap. Germline-derived CDR1 and CDR2 are GTSNPN and SVGIG (reference sequence). CDR3 residues: CAWSVVGNEQYF. CDR3 DNA: TGTGCCTGGAGTGTAGTTGGTAACGAGCAGTACTTC.

This clone was seen a few times. The chain employs TRBV30 and TRBJ2-5; TRBD2 is a possible D gene (6 bases). The CDR3 is 13 residues long. Germline V gene data show CDR1 as GTSNPN and CDR2 as SVGIG (reference sequence). The germline V and J ends were trimmed by 5 bases and 5 bases, with 15 bases remaining between them. This CDR3 is CAWGFPGGETQYF. CDR3 coding DNA: TGTGCCTGGGGGTTCCCCGGAGGGGAGACCCAGTACTTC.

There are a few counts of this clone. The CDR3 protein is CASGAATNEKLFF. CDR3 bases: TGTGCCAGCGGGGCAGCAACTAATGAAAAACTGTTTTTT. V is TRBV2 and J is TRBJ1-4; weak D call: TRBD1 (5 bases). The V gene lost 8 bases and the J gene lost 0 bases, with 7 bases spanning the gap. The CDR3 length is 13 residues. Germline V CDR1 and CDR2: SNHLY, FYNNEI. The full variable domain, its missing parts supplied by reference TRBV2 and TRBJ1-4, is EPEVTQTPSHQVTQMGQEVILRCVPISNHLYFYWYRQILGQKVEFLVSFYNNEISEKSEIFDDQFSVERPDGSNFTLKIRSTKLEDSAMYFCASGAATNEKLFFGSGTQLSVL.

In this sample, this clone turned up a few times. The chain recombines TRBV29-1 with TRBJ1-1, with 8 nucleotides matching TRBD1. There are 13 residues in the CDR3. Unmatched junction bases numbered 7, after V lost 7 bases and J lost 3 bases. Germline CDR1 and CDR2: SQVTM and ANQGSEA. The CDR3 protein is CSGARGLDTEAFF. The DNA for the CDR3 is TGCAGCGGGGCCAGGGGGCTTGACACTGAAGCTTTCTTT.

The genes are TRBV30 and TRBJ1-1, with 10 bases aligning to TRBD1. The germline V gene encodes CDR1 GTSNPN and CDR2 SVGIG (reference sequence). This CDR3 is built from 16 residues. The trim removed 2 bases at V and 5 bases at J, leaving 11 bases unmatched. CDR3 loop: CAWSLKTGTGVTEAFF. CDR3 DNA: TGTGCCTGGAGTCTCAAAACCGGGACAGGGGTGACTGAAGCTTTCTTT.

V usage is TRBV30 and J usage is TRBJ1-5; the D is unclear. The CDR3 runs 15 residues. Germline CDR1 reads GTSNPN; CDR2 reads SVGIG (reference sequence). The V end was cut by 0 bases, the J end by 3 bases, with 12 bases between. The CDR3 region is CAWSVGGVTNQPQHF. The CDR3 DNA reads TGTGCCTGGAGTGTAGGCGGGGTCACCAATCAGCCCCAGCATTTT.

The rearrangement links TRBV11-2 to TRBJ2-5; possible D gene TRBD2, 5 bases. V gave up 1 base and J gave up 0 bases, with 9 bases separating them. This CDR3 comprises 15 residues. Germline CDR1 is SGHAT and CDR2 is FQNNGV. CDR3: CASSLGRRYQETQYF. For the CDR3, the DNA is TGTGCCAGCAGCTTAGGCAGGAGGTACCAAGAGACCCAGTACTTC. The full variable domain, completed using reference TRBV11-2 and TRBJ2-5, is EAGVAQSPRYKIIEKRQSVAFWCNPISGHATLYWYQQILGQGPKLLIQFQNNGVVDDSQLPKDRFSAERLKGVDSTLKIQPAKLEDSAVYLCASSLGRRYQETQYFGPGTRLLVL.

The chain recombines TRBV5-6 with TRBJ2-7; no reliable D call. Germline V gene sequence: CDR1 SGHDT, CDR2 YYEEEE. Trimming removed 1 base from V and 7 bases from J, with 6 bases in between. There are 11 residues in the CDR3. The CDR3 nucleotides are TGTGCCAGCAGCTTGTTTGGGGAGCAGTACTTC. This translates into CASSLFGEQYF.

V and J are TRBV29-1 and TRBJ1-6; D is possibly TRBD1 (5 bases). Germline CDR1 reads SQVTM; CDR2 reads ANQGSEA. This CDR3 is 12 amino acids long. The V end lost 7 bases, the J end lost 10 bases, and 14 bases lay between the germline ends. The CDR3 is CSAGTPGSPLHF. The CDR3 DNA sequence: TGCAGCGCAGGGACGCCAGGGTCACCCCTCCACTTT.

J is TRBJ1-1 and V is TRBV5-1; D remains ambiguous. Germline CDR1 reads SGHRS; CDR2 reads YFSETQ. The CDR3 is 15 amino acids. V was shortened by 0 bases and J by 1 base, with 10 bases between the two germline ends. The CDR3 sequence is CASSLVRRRNTEAFF. In DNA, the CDR3 is TGCGCCAGCAGCTTGGTCCGAAGGAGGAACACTGAAGCTTTCTTT. The full variable domain, completed using reference TRBV5-1 and TRBJ1-1, is KAGVTQTPRYLIKTRGQQVTLSCSPISGHRSVSWYQQTPGQGLQFLFEYFSETQRNKGNFPGRFSGRQFSNSRSEMNVSTLELGDSALYLCASSLVRRRNTEAFFGQGTRLTVV.